The next 10 T cell receptor beta chains were all read from a single sample in a study of shared clonotypes between healthy human individuals. Profiling relied on immunoSEQ multiplex PCR, and the TCRdb table lists in-frame clones only, not all of them. The table lists over a million clones, around 76% of them singletons. The material sequenced was memory CD4+ T cells sorted from blood. Subset denoted: CD45RA-negative fraction. These receptors originate from a man younger than 30 in good health.

This chain links TRBV11-2 with TRBJ1-1; the D gene is possibly TRBD1 (5 bases). Germline V gene sequence: CDR1 SGHAT, CDR2 FQNNGV. The CDR3 contains 13 residues. Trimming stripped 4 bases from V and 7 bases from J, with 13 bases between. This CDR3 reads CASSSGRGFEAFF. In DNA form, the CDR3 reads TGTGCCAGCAGCTCCGGCCGGGGCTTTGAAGCTTTCTTT.

This clone was detected only a few times. This chain joins TRBV10-3 and TRBJ1-1; D perhaps matches TRBD1 (6 bases). CDR3 length: 14 amino acids. Germline V gene lookup returns CDR1 ENHRY and CDR2 SYGVKD. With 6 bases removed from V and 3 bases from J, the gap between germline ends came to 14 bases. The CDR3 sequence is CAIRRTAGDTEAFF. The CDR3 region has the DNA TGTGCCATCAGGCGGACAGCTGGGGACACTGAAGCTTTCTTT.

This chain joins TRBV9 and TRBJ1-2, with D uncertain. The CDR3 is 13 amino acids. Deletions cut 7 bases from V and 0 bases from J, with 10 bases between. Germline CDR1 SGDLS, CDR2 YYNGEE. The CDR3 DNA sequence: TGTGCCAGCGTCTCGGAAACTAACTATGGCTACACCTTC. The encoded protein is CASVSETNYGYTF.

The CDR3 loop is CASRETGVDNSPLHF. CDR3 sequence (DNA): TGTGCCAGCAGGGAGACAGGGGTGGATAATTCACCCCTCCACTTT. The V and J genes are TRBV2 and TRBJ1-6, with TRBD1 matching 8 bases. Germline assignment: CDR1 SNHLY and CDR2 FYNNEI. The V and J ends lost 6 bases and 5 bases, in that order; junction bases with no gene match: 6. This CDR3 has 15 amino acids. The whole variable domain, filled in from reference TRBV2 and TRBJ1-6, reads EPEVTQTPSHQVTQMGQEVILRCVPISNHLYFYWYRQILGQKVEFLVSFYNNEISEKSEIFDDQFSVERPDGSNFTLKIRSTKLEDSAMYFCASRETGVDNSPLHFGNGTRLTVT.

This rearrangement joins TRBV4-1 to TRBJ1-5, with D uncertain. The CDR3 has 13 residues. CDR1 and CDR2 from the germline V gene are MGHRA and YSYEKL. The V end was cut by 4 bases, the J end by 4 bases, with 8 bases between. The CDR3 protein is CASSPDRNQPQHF. The DNA of the CDR3 is TGCGCCAGCAGCCCTGATCGGAATCAGCCCCAGCATTTT.

The genes are TRBV2 and TRBJ2-7; D is unresolved. Germline CDR1 SNHLY, CDR2 FYNNEI. Between the trimmed V and J ends, which lost 8 bases and 6 bases, there was a span of 11 bases. This CDR3 is 11 amino acids long. CDR3 amino acids: CASVLVGEQYF. The CDR3 DNA reads TGTGCCAGCGTTCTGGTGGGCGAGCAGTACTTC.

The rearrangement uses TRBV28 and TRBJ2-3; the D gene could be TRBD1 or TRBD2 (5 bases each). The CDR3 is made up of 16 amino acids. V lost 8 bases to trimming and J lost 3 bases, with 21 bases between them. Looked up from germline, CDR1 is MDHEN and CDR2 is SYDVKM. The CDR3 DNA reads as TGTGCCAGCGGGGTCCCGGGACGGAGTAGTACAGATACGCAGTATTTT. This gives the protein CASGVPGRSSTDTQYF.

This clone was observed at least ten times. J is TRBJ1-5 and V is TRBV28, with TRBD1 matching 12 bases. This CDR3 spans 17 amino acids. The V and J ends lost 5 bases and 2 bases, in that order; junction bases with no gene match: 7. CDR1 and CDR2 (germline): MDHEN, SYDVKM. The CDR3 DNA sequence: TGTGCCAGCAGTGTAGGGACAGGGGGCGCTCGCAATCAGCCCCAGCATTTT. This translates into CASSVGTGGARNQPQHF.

The chain joins TRBV7-2 to TRBJ1-2; 7 bases line up with TRBD1. This CDR3 region has 19 residues. Germline CDR1 SGHTA, CDR2 FQGNSA. V lost 0 bases to trimming and J lost 4 bases; unmatched junction nucleotides: 17. DNA of the CDR3: TGTGCCAGCAGCTTAGCCAGGCCCCGGGACAGAAGGAGGGCCTATGGCTACACCTTC. It translates to CASSLARPRDRRRAYGYTF.

This clone was counted many times. The chain carries TRBV6-6 and TRBJ2-7, with 15 positions matching TRBD2. Germline V gives CDR1 MNHNY, CDR2 SVGAGI (reference sequence). There are 14 residues in the CDR3. The trim removed 2 bases at V and 7 bases at J, leaving 0 bases unmatched. The chain's CDR3 is CASSYGTSGGEQYF. The CDR3, as DNA: TGTGCCAGCAGTTACGGGACTAGCGGGGGGGAGCAGTACTTC.